Presented here are 24 T cell receptor beta chains from one specimen sequenced in a study of radiation and T cells in renal cell carcinoma. Only in-frame clones appear in the TCRdb table, and some are missing; sequencing was by immunoSEQ multiplex PCR. This table has approximately 16,000 clones, approximately 50% appearing once. The treatment here: treatment-naive control, cytoreductive nephrectomy. Sample: tumor tissue, taken from a patient whose treatment was nephrectomy without radiotherapy. The receptors originated from a man between 45 and 60 years old with renal cell carcinoma.

The V gene is TRBV5-1, the J gene TRBJ2-7, with TRBD2 matching 7 bases. With 2 bases clipped from V and 3 bases from J, the junction kept 8 bases outside the gene matches. This CDR3 region has 15 residues. Germline V gives CDR1 SGHRS, CDR2 YFSETQ. Written as DNA, the CDR3 is TGCGCCAGCAGCTTCACGGCGGGAGCCCTCTACGAGCAGTACTTC. This encodes CASSFTAGALYEQYF.

The J gene is TRBJ1-2, the V gene TRBV7-9; tentative D call: TRBD1 (6 bases). Between the trimmed V and J ends, which lost 5 bases and 8 bases, there was a span of 21 bases. Germline V lookup: CDR1 SEHNR, CDR2 FQNEAQ (reference sequence). The CDR3 loop spans 15 amino acids. CDR3 DNA: TGTGCCAGCAGCCCCAACGACCCGGGACATCGAGGCTACACCTTC. Translated, it gives CASSPNDPGHRGYTF. The full variable domain, with the rest looked up from reference TRBV7-9 and TRBJ1-2, is DTGVSQNPRHKITKRGQNVTFRCDPISEHNRLYWYRQTLGQGPEFLTYFQNEAQLEKSRLLSDRFSAERPKGSFSTLEIQRTEQGDSAMYLCASSPNDPGHRGYTFGSGTRLTVV.

The J gene is TRBJ2-7, the V gene TRBV27; 10 bases map to TRBD2. Germline CDR1 MNHEY, CDR2 SMNVEV (reference sequence). The CDR3 sequence is 15 residues long. The V segment lost 5 bases and the J segment 2 bases; nucleotides outside the gene matches: 6. CDR3 in amino acids: CASSPTSGSPYEQYF. The CDR3 DNA is TGTGCCAGCAGTCCGACTAGCGGGTCGCCCTACGAGCAGTACTTC.

The chain combines TRBV6-1 with TRBJ2-5, with a possible D match to TRBD2 (6 bases). Trimming shortened V by 6 bases and J by 2 bases, and 13 bases separated the two germline ends. Per germline, CDR1 MNHNS and CDR2 SASEGT. The CDR3 has 14 amino acids. CDR3 DNA sequence: TGTGCCAGCAGGGCGGGGTGGCGACAAGAGACCCAGTACTTC. Encoded protein: CASRAGWRQETQYF.

This rearrangement joins TRBV7-9 to TRBJ1-1; 7 nucleotides match TRBD1. V shed 5 bases, J shed 1 base, and the junction held 4 bases outside the gene matches. Germline V gene sequence: CDR1 SEHNR, CDR2 FQNEAQ (reference sequence). CDR3 length equals 14 residues. The CDR3 spells CASSTHRGNTEAFF. CDR3 DNA: TGTGCCAGCAGCACTCACAGGGGGAACACTGAAGCTTTCTTT.

The rearrangement joins TRBV5-6 to TRBJ2-7, with D possibly called TRBD1 or TRBD2 (5 bases each). Germline assignment: CDR1 SGHDT and CDR2 YYEEEE. There are 14 residues in the CDR3. V lost 4 bases, J lost 1 base, and 12 bases lay in between. CDR3 DNA sequence: TGTGCCAGCAGCCCCGGGGCGGTTTCCTACGAGCAGTACTTC. Translating gives CASSPGAVSYEQYF.

In this sample, this clone turned up once. V is TRBV19 and J is TRBJ2-1; tentatively, D is TRBD2 (6 bases). Germline CDR1 and CDR2: LNHDA and SQIVND (reference sequence). Trimming removed 3 bases at V and 10 bases at J, with 19 bases between. The CDR3 loop spans 15 amino acids. The CDR3 DNA sequence: TGTGCCAGTAGTATGGCGGCAGGAGGGTTTGAGGAGCAGTTCTTC. Its translation: CASSMAAGGFEEQFF.

V usage is TRBV6-1 and J usage is TRBJ2-7; 7 bases line up with TRBD2. Germline loops: CDR1 MNHNS, CDR2 SASEGT. The CDR3 totals 16 residues. V dropped 1 base and J dropped 4; count of bases not matched to a gene: 10. This CDR3 is CASSEVARRRGYEQYF. The CDR3 DNA sequence: TGTGCCAGCAGTGAAGTGGCCCGGCGGCGGGGGTACGAGCAGTACTTC.

The rearrangement joins TRBV9 to TRBJ2-1, with D perhaps matching TRBD1 (7 bases). The CDR3 consists of 13 residues. Germline loops: CDR1 SGDLS, CDR2 YYNGEE. With 2 bases removed from V and 9 bases from J, the gap between germline ends came to 12 bases. The CDR3 bases are TGTGCCAGCAGCGTGTTCCAGGGGGGTGAGCAGTTCTTC. Its translation: CASSVFQGGEQFF.

By share of the sample, this clone is medium-sized. The chain carries TRBV29-1 and TRBJ1-1; D uncertain. Deletions cut 7 bases from V and 6 bases from J, with 12 bases between. Germline V gene data show CDR1 as SQVTM and CDR2 as ANQGSEA. This CDR3 is 11 amino acids long. DNA of the CDR3: TGCAGCGGAAGGCTGGGCCCTGAAGCTTTCTTT. The encoded protein is CSGRLGPEAFF.

The rearrangement joins TRBV19 to TRBJ2-1; 8 nucleotides agree with TRBD1. The J segment lost 9 bases and the V segment lost 0 bases, leaving 19 bases of the junction unmatched. Germline CDR1 and CDR2: LNHDA and SQIVND (reference sequence). CDR3 length: 19 residues. The CDR3 DNA sequence: TGTGCCAGTAGTATAGATGGTCCCATCATGGTTGACAGGGGCGGTGAGCAGTTCTTC. It specifies CASSIDGPIMVDRGGEQFF.

The chain recombines TRBV27 with TRBJ2-3; no clear D. The V end was cut by 3 bases, the J end by 1 base, with 11 bases between. This CDR3 is 15 amino acids long. The germline V gene encodes CDR1 MNHEY and CDR2 SMNVEV (reference sequence). The CDR3 protein is CASSFNRGRTDTQYF. The CDR3 nucleotides read TGTGCCAGCAGTTTCAACAGAGGACGCACAGATACGCAGTATTTT.

The chain joins TRBV11-2 to TRBJ2-7, with D possibly matching TRBD2 (6 bases). The V end lost 7 bases, the J end lost 7 bases, and 14 bases lay between the germline ends. CDR1 and CDR2 from the germline V gene are SGHAT and FQNNGV. The CDR3 has 12 amino acids. CDR3 in amino acids: CASKLSGSEQYF. The CDR3 coding sequence is TGTGCCAGCAAGCTTTCCGGGAGTGAGCAGTACTTC.

The rearrangement uses TRBV6-1 and TRBJ1-1; TRBD1 agrees at 9 bases. The CDR3 sequence is 14 residues long. After removal of 6 bases from V and 1 base from J, the junction contained 3 bases not matched to a gene. Germline V gives CDR1 MNHNS, CDR2 SASEGT. This chain's CDR3 is CASRDRGWNTEAFF. CDR3 coding DNA: TGTGCCAGCAGGGACAGGGGATGGAACACTGAAGCTTTCTTT.

This clone came up once. This rearrangement joins TRBV4-1 to TRBJ1-2; 8 bases are shared with TRBD1. From germline, CDR1 is MGHRA and CDR2 YSYEKL. Trimming cost V 0 bases and J 4 bases; bases outside gene matches: 10. The CDR3 extends over 17 amino acids. This CDR3 is CASSQDPGQVRVYGYTF. The CDR3 region has the DNA TGCGCCAGCAGCCAAGATCCGGGACAGGTGAGAGTCTATGGCTACACCTTC.

The chain couples TRBV27 to TRBJ2-7; D gene unclear. Trimming pared 3 bases from V and 3 bases from J, leaving 9 bases between. The V gene's germline CDR1 is MNHEY and CDR2 SMNVEV (reference sequence). There are 13 residues in the CDR3. The DNA of the CDR3 is TGTGCCAGCAGTTTCCCACCTTACTACGAGCAGTACTTC. It translates to CASSFPPYYEQYF.

The chain has TRBV19 and TRBJ2-2; 9 bases match TRBD1. V trimming: 4 bases; J trimming: 6 bases; junction bases outside the gene matches: 9. The CDR3 loop spans 16 amino acids. The germline V gene encodes CDR1 LNHDA and CDR2 SQIVND (reference sequence). CDR3 DNA: TGTGCCAGTAGTAAACCGGGACAGGGTCTCGCCGGGGAGCTGTTTTTT. This sequence encodes CASSKPGQGLAGELFF.

V gene TRBV4-2 combines with J gene TRBJ1-5; D is undetermined. The CDR3 sequence is 15 residues long. Germline V lookup: CDR1 LGHNA, CDR2 YNFKEQ. The V end lost 1 base, the J end lost 1 base, and 8 bases lay between the germline ends. The CDR3 region has the DNA TGTGCCAGCAGCCAAGGTTCAGGAAGCAATCAGCCCCAGCATTTT. This translates into CASSQGSGSNQPQHF.

This clone came up a few times. The CDR3 reads CASSDLTGLGNEQFF. The CDR3 nucleotides are TGCGCCAGCAGTGATCTGACAGGGCTTGGGAATGAGCAGTTCTTC. The V and J genes are TRBV10-1 and TRBJ2-1; 7 nucleotides align to TRBD1. Germline assignment: CDR1 WNHNN and CDR2 SYGVQD (reference sequence). V was pared by 3 bases and J by 7 bases, with 9 bases of the junction left unmatched. There are 15 residues in the CDR3.

This chain connects TRBV6-5 to TRBJ2-3; D is possibly TRBD1 or TRBD2 (5 bases each). The CDR3 extends over 14 amino acids. V lost 2 bases and J 2 bases, leaving 8 bases between the germline ends. The germline CDR1 and CDR2 sequences are MNHEY and SVGAGI. CDR3 in amino acids: CASSYRDLTDTQYF. The CDR3 region has the DNA TGTGCCAGCAGTTACCGGGACCTCACAGATACGCAGTATTTT.

This clone occurred a few times. The chain recombines TRBV2 with TRBJ2-5, with unresolved D. Trimming removed 2 bases from V and 3 bases from J, with 1 base in between. This CDR3 is built from 11 residues. CDR1 is SNHLY and CDR2 is FYNNEI in the germline V gene. DNA of the CDR3: TGTGCCAGCAGTGAAAAAGAGACCCAGTACTTC. It translates to CASSEKETQYF.

This clone is medium-sized by share. CDR3 in DNA: TGTGCCAGCAGCTTGTTCGATCGTCGAGTCCCAGAAGCTTTCTTT. Translated, it gives CASSLFDRRVPEAFF. The J gene is TRBJ1-1, the V gene TRBV5-6; D is ambiguous. The germline V and J ends were trimmed by 1 base and 8 bases, with 18 bases remaining between them. CDR3 length equals 15 residues. Germline assignment: CDR1 SGHDT and CDR2 YYEEEE.

The rearrangement joins TRBV6-5 to TRBJ1-4; the D gene is possibly TRBD1 (6 bases). The CDR3 loop spans 13 amino acids. Trimming left V 0 bases short and J 13 bases short, with 12 bases between. Germline values: CDR1 MNHEY, CDR2 SVGAGI. The CDR3 loop is CASSYSQGKSLFF. DNA for the CDR3: TGTGCCAGCAGTTACTCGCAGGGGAAGTCACTGTTTTTT.

The rearrangement links TRBV5-1 to TRBJ2-7, with TRBD1 matching over 11 bases. V was clipped by 5 bases and J by 4 bases; unmatched bases: 8. Germline lookup yields CDR1 SGHRS and CDR2 YFSETQ. The CDR3 runs to 15 residues. The CDR3 protein is CASRTKGQGEYEQYF. CDR3 DNA sequence: TGCGCCAGCAGAACTAAGGGACAGGGGGAGTACGAGCAGTACTTC.